One sample yielded the 3 T cell receptor beta chains listed below, sequenced in a study of blood T cell repertoires in COVID-19. Some clones are missing from TCRdb's copy, which holds only in-frame ones; the method was immunoSEQ multiplex PCR. The sample yields approximately 300,000 clones, roughly 90% seen once. Specimen: peripheral blood. These receptors were taken from a woman aged 50 to 60 who had recovered from COVID-19.

CDR3 residues: CASSKMGHSPLHF. CDR3 nucleotide sequence: TGTGCCAGCAGTAAAATGGGGCATTCACCCCTCCACTTT. This chain links TRBV6-5 with TRBJ1-6, with D possibly TRBD1 on 5 matching bases. Trimming pared 5 bases from V and 8 bases from J, leaving 10 bases between. The germline gives CDR1 MNHEY, CDR2 SVGAGI. The CDR3 contains 13 residues.

This clone has more than one count but fewer than ten. The chain carries TRBV27 and TRBJ2-1, with D unresolved. CDR1 MNHEY and CDR2 SMNVEV come from the germline V gene (reference sequence). V lost 1 base and J 7 bases, leaving 11 bases between the germline ends. The CDR3 loop spans 14 amino acids. The CDR3 sequence is CASSLFAIQNEQFF. As DNA, the CDR3 is TGTGCCAGCAGTTTATTTGCGATACAGAATGAGCAGTTCTTC.

This clone has just a few counts. The chain is built from TRBV7-2 and TRBJ2-7; possible D gene TRBD2, 6 bases. Germline V CDR1 and CDR2: SGHTA, FQGNSA. V was trimmed by 5 bases and J by 3 bases, leaving 17 bases between them. This CDR3 has 15 residues. CDR3 residues: CASSPGGTVVYEQYF. The CDR3 coding sequence is TGTGCCAGCAGCCCGGGCGGGACGGTAGTCTACGAGCAGTACTTC.